The T cell receptor (beta chain) described here comes from a study of blood T cell repertoires in COVID-19. Whole-study context: T cells, B-cell-depleted T cells, or PBMCs supplied cDNA or gDNA.

Per the original data handling: Nucleated cell counts were estimated from reference gene primer amplification. Measured with immunoSEQ multiplex PCR; TCRdb has only the in-frame clones, and not every one. That table gives V, J and clone size, and the DNA gave D and trimming. This table has around 330,000 clones, approximately 88% appearing once. CDR1 and CDR2 (germline): LGHDT, YNNKEL (reference sequence). The CDR3 sequence is 15 residues long. Trimming left V 4 bases short and J 6 bases short, with 19 bases between. Participants' own reports of clinical history determined their cohort assignment. This clone was observed a few times.

V is TRBV3-1 (or the pseudogene TRBV3-2) and J is TRBJ2-7; TRBD1 might be the D (6 bases). This clonotype originated in a woman younger than 30 who had recovered from COVID-19. The sequencing sample was made of PBMCs or T cells enriched from blood (not recorded which). CDR3 in amino acids: CASSPYLSGTSEQYF. In nucleotides, the CDR3 is TGTGCCAGCAGCCCGTACTTGTCCGGGACATCCGAGCAGTACTTC.